This record looks at one T cell receptor (beta chain) sequence and its context. Its antigen is unknown. This entry belongs to a study of blood T cells in healthy people across ages. Study-wide points: Possibly, changes in expanded clonotypes were confounded because donor CMV status was unknown.

Primers used in a second PCR of roughly 6 to 11 cycles were a sample-barcoded 5' primer and a J-beta primer mix. TCRdb reprocessed the 5' RACE reads via MiXCR and lists one record per CDR3 protein. Of fewer than 1,000,000 distinct CDR3 sequences listed, around two fifths are singletons. Sequencing was performed on blood. The sequence derives from a man aged 55 to 69 in good health.

CDR3 residues: CSARTALSYEQYF. Here the CDR3 DNA reads TGCAGTGCCCGGACAGCCCTCTCCTACGAGCAGTACTTC. The chain combines TRBV20-1 with TRBJ2-7; D is possibly TRBD1 (6 bases). The CDR3 totals 13 residues. In germline, CDR1 is DFQATT, CDR2 SNEGSKA (reference sequence). V gave up 6 bases and J gave up 0 bases, with 12 bases separating them.